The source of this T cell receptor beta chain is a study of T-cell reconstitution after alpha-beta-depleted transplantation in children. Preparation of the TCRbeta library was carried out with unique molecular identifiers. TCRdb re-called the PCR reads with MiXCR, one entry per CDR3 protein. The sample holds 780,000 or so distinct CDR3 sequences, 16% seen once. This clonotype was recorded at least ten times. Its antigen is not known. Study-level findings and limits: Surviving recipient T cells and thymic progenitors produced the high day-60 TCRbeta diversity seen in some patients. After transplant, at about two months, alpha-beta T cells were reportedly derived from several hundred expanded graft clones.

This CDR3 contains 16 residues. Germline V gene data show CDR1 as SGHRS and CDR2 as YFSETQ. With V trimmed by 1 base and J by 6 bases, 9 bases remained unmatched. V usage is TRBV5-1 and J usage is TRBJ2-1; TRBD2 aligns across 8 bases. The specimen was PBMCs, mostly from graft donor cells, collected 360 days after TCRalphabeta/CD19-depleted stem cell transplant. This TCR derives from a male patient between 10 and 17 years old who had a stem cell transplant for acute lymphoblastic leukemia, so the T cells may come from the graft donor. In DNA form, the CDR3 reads TGCGCCAGCAGCTTGCGGGCGGGAGGAGGGGCCAATGAGCAGTTCTTC. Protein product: CASSLRAGGGANEQFF.